The 9 T cell receptor beta chains given below trace back to one sample, sequenced in a study of identical twins. TCRdb reprocessed the 5' RACE reads with MiXCR, giving one entry per CDR3 protein. The sample includes 270,000 or so distinct CDR3 sequences, about 8% seen only once; the top ten take approximately 3%. These data also featured in a second study, about yellow fever vaccine responses in identical twins.

What was sequenced was CD8+ T cells sorted from blood. These receptor sequences come from a woman younger than 30 in good health.

This clonotype has a count of ten or more. The CDR3: CAISEPPGADTEAFF. The CDR3 nucleotides are TGTGCCATCAGTGAACCCCCAGGGGCTGACACTGAAGCTTTCTTT. The V and J genes are TRBV10-3 and TRBJ1-1; D possibly corresponds to TRBD1 (6 bases). The CDR3 runs 15 residues. V was clipped by 3 bases and J by 3 bases, with 14 bases between them. The germline CDR1 and CDR2 sequences are ENHRY and SYGVKD.

This clonotype was observed once. The rearrangement links TRBV7-9 to TRBJ2-1, with D perhaps TRBD1 or TRBD2 (5 bases each). In germline, CDR1 is SEHNR, CDR2 FQNEAQ (reference sequence). CDR3 length: 14 residues. Trimming removed 5 bases at V and 4 bases at J, with 12 bases between. This CDR3 reads CASSAGTAYNEQFF. DNA of the CDR3: TGTGCCAGCAGCGCTGGGACGGCTTACAATGAGCAGTTCTTC.

The CDR3 loop reads CASSLDTGTNSPLHF. DNA of the CDR3: TGTGCCAGCAGCTTAGATACAGGGACTAATTCACCCCTCCACTTT. V usage is TRBV7-6 and J usage is TRBJ1-6, with D possibly TRBD1 on 6 matching bases. Trimming stripped 1 base from V and 6 bases from J, with 10 bases between. This CDR3 spans 15 amino acids. Germline loops: CDR1 SGHVS, CDR2 FNYEAQ.

The chain joins TRBV7-9 to TRBJ2-5; D not certain. Trimming took off 1 base at V and 5 bases at J, with 8 bases between the two ends. CDR1 is SEHNR, CDR2 FQNEAQ, per germline (reference sequence). The length of the CDR3 is 13 residues. The CDR3 here is CASSLGLWETQYF. The CDR3 coding sequence is TGTGCCAGCAGCTTAGGACTTTGGGAGACCCAGTACTTC.

This clonotype was observed a few times. The chain links TRBV25-1 to TRBJ2-7; D may be TRBD1 (7 bases). From germline, CDR1 is MGHDK and CDR2 SYGVNS. Between the trimmed V and J ends, which lost 1 base and 6 bases, there was a span of 28 bases. The CDR3 length is 19 residues. CDR3 DNA: TGTGCCAGCAGTGAATCAGCCGGGAGAAGGGGGCGAAAGGGCAGCGAGCAGTACTTC. This gives the protein CASSESAGRRGRKGSEQYF.

The chain joins TRBV6-5 to TRBJ2-2; D is uncertain. There are 15 residues in the CDR3. The germline CDR1 and CDR2 sequences are MNHEY and SVGAGI. V was clipped by 4 bases and J by 1 base, with 10 bases between them. This chain's CDR3 is CASSSTTLNTGELFF. CDR3 sequence (DNA): TGTGCCAGCAGTTCCACGACATTGAACACCGGGGAGCTGTTTTTT.

This clonotype was detected a few times. The V and J genes are TRBV28 and TRBJ1-2, with D perhaps TRBD1 (5 bases). Germline CDR1 is MDHEN and CDR2 is SYDVKM. Trimming removed 6 bases from V and 0 bases from J, with 14 bases in between. The CDR3 totals 15 residues. CDR3 protein: CASSFSDSPNYGYTF. The CDR3 coding sequence is TGTGCCAGCAGCTTCTCCGACAGCCCTAACTATGGCTACACCTTC.

There are a few counts of this clonotype. The rearrangement links TRBV27 to TRBJ2-3; no clear D. The CDR3 contains 14 residues. The germline CDR1 and CDR2 sequences are MNHEY and SMNVEV (reference sequence). V lost 5 bases and J lost 5, with 14 bases in between. CDR3 bases: TGTGCCAGCAGTCCCCGACCCGTTGGAGATACGCAGTATTTT. This encodes CASSPRPVGDTQYF.

This clonotype has only a few counts. The chain links TRBV2 to TRBJ2-3; 8 positions agree with TRBD2. This CDR3 comprises 14 residues. The V and J ends lost 11 bases and 4 bases, in that order; junction bases with no gene match: 11. Germline V gene data show CDR1 as SNHLY and CDR2 as FYNNEI. DNA for the CDR3: TGTGCCCGAGAGATGTCGGGGGGGCCAGATACGCAGTATTTT. It yields the protein CAREMSGGPDTQYF.